Included here is one T cell receptor (beta chain) sequence, with context. Which antigen it targets is not known. Per-base qualities were not stored, and no clone one base away is much larger. Read against the paper, the sample's time point label means: cells obtained before transplantation from donor or recipient. CD3+CD4+ and CD3+CD8+ populations were FACS-sorted from unstimulated pre-transplant donor and recipient cells taken from spleen or lymph nodes. This record belongs to a study of graft-versus-host responses after intestinal transplantation (dated by TCRdb to about 2021). With respect to the entire study: The transplants that recipients got were multivisceral, liver-intestinal, or isolated intestinal. A peak of at least 4% donor T cells among recipient peripheral blood mononuclear cells was the definition used for donor T cell macrochimerism. To identify alloreactive clones, pre-transplant mixed lymphocyte reaction products were sequenced and then compared with unstimulated pre-transplant donor and recipient T cells. After intestinal transplantation, graft-versus-host and host-versus-graft alloreactive T cell clones in the graft, circulation and bone marrow were tracked using bulk TCR-beta CDR3 sequencing. Every recipient was given anti-thymocyte globulin induction, followed by around three years of maintenance tacrolimus and steroids. Rather than going through the commercial service, samples from a few later patients were sequenced in-house on an Illumina MiSeq and processed with MiXCR. The cohort enrolled under 30 intestinal transplant recipients, one of whom was a retransplant, and a few patients without pretransplant specimens were excluded. Results and caveats for the whole study, not just this receptor: GvH clones were detected in recipient bone marrow, and some of these GvH clones were observed earlier in ileal mucosa or blood, consistent with an intestinal mucosal origin. In the allografts of patients with donor T cell macrochimerism, GvH to HvG T cell clonal ratios were high. Conclusions were limited by the relatively low number and heterogeneity of intestinal transplant patients. Early after transplant, declines in HvG clones were associated with peak levels of circulating GvH clones.

Library construction relied on the immunoSEQ multiplex PCR assay. For most patients, genomic DNA was isolated using the Qiagen DNeasy Blood and Tissue Kit and was shipped frozen to Adaptive Biotechnologies for TCR sequencing. Adaptive Biotechnologies carried out high-throughput TCR-beta CDR3 sequencing of genomic DNA for most patients. Per the source publication's procedure: TCR sequencing data for approximately 19 patients were retrieved from Adaptive's ImmunoSEQ software; a few other patients were processed with MiXCR and VDJtools. To correct CD4 versus CD8 sorting errors, sequences present in both subsets at a frequency ratio below 5:1 were removed. CDR3 nucleotide sequences shared by donor and recipient were removed because the origin of these sequences could not be assigned. Alloreactive clones required at least 2-fold expansion over unstimulated cells and minimum CFSE-low frequency of 0.002% (template counts) or 0.001% (read counts). Clones were considered mappable if detected in sequenced pre-transplant spleen, lymph node, or MLR CFSE-low populations of the donor or recipient. The cumulative frequency of alloreactive clones was calculated as a percentage of all sequences, weighted by copy number. Not all clones reach the TCRdb copy of this immuneACCESS table, which keeps in-frame sequences only. Checked studies attribute under half of the gap to unresolved V genes and leave the rest unexplained. D and trimming were read from the DNA, whereas the V and J calls and clone size are those reported in that table. This sample has fewer than 130,000 clones in its table, and 93% of those were observed once. The top ten clonotypes cover roughly 0.5% of the sample.

Counted from cysteine to phenylalanine, this CDR3 has 14 amino acids. The read is trimmed to its CDR3 DNA, 42 bases read in frame from base 1. CDR1 and CDR2 were assigned from the germline V gene as SGHNT and YENEEA. V and J are trimmed by 4 bases and 6 bases, and the gene matches miss 4 bases of the junction. The clonotype was recovered from a human donor who received an intestinal transplant. The chain is assembled from TRBV11-3 and TRBJ2-1; 9 junctional bases match TRBD2. Sequencing was performed on unstimulated CD8+ T cells sorted from spleen or lymph node cells, taken before intestinal transplant. The CDR3 protein is CASSSRLAANEQFF. The DNA sequence is TGTGCCAGCAGCTCCCGACTAGCGGCCAATGAGCAGTTCTTC.